A selection of T cell receptor beta chains follows, all from one sample in a study of CD8 T cells in Susac syndrome. TCRdb re-called the immunoSEQ multiplex PCR reads through MiXCR, storing one row per CDR3 protein. The sample yields about 140,000 distinct CDR3 sequences, around 95% seen once. Sequencing used CD4+ T cells from PBMCs. These receptors were collected from a human donor with Susac syndrome. CDR3s include the opening cysteine and the closing phenylalanine or tryptophan. D genes are given only for firm matches. Not every row has a clone size; where given, it reads once, few, many or a size class.

.	TRBV13	.	TRBJ1-2	TGTGCCAGCAGCTTAGAGCGCGGCTATGGCTACACCTTC	CASSLERGYGYTF
.	TRBV5-6	.	TRBJ1-2	TGTGCCAGCAGCGCTCCTTTGGGAGGCTACACCTTC	CASSAPLGGYTF
.	TRBV2	.	TRBJ2-6	TGTGCCAGCAGTCAGACAGTTTCTGGGGCCAACGTCCTGACTTTC	CASSQTVSGANVLTF
TRBD2	TRBV4-1	.	TRBJ2-1	TGCGCCAGCAGCCAACCACTCCTAGCGGGCTCCACCAATGAGCAGTTCTTC	CASSQPLLAGSTNEQFF
.	TRBV20-1	.	TRBJ1-5	TGCAGTGCTAGACTGGGGAGTAGCAATCAGCCCCAGCATTTT	CSARLGSSNQPQHF
.	TRBV2	once	TRBJ2-7	TGTGCCAGCGACCCTATAGGAGGGACAGTGGAGCAGTACTTC	CASDPIGGTVEQYF
.	TRBV7-2	.	TRBJ1-1	TGTGCCAGCAGCTTATCGGCGGGGGGGAGGGTCCTGCACACTGAAGCTTTCTTT	CASSLSAGGRVLHTEAFF
.	TRBV7-2	.	TRBJ2-3	TGTGCCAGCAGCTTACCGAACTGGTGGACGCAGTATTTT	CASSLPNWWTQYF
TRBD1	TRBV18	.	TRBJ2-7	TGTGCCAGCTCATCGGGACAGGCGATCTACGAGCAGTACTTC	CASSSGQAIYEQYF
.	TRBV20-1	.	TRBJ2-7	TGCAGTGCTAGGACAACGGACGTCGAGCAGTACTTC	CSARTTDVEQYF
TRBD2	TRBV3-1	.	TRBJ2-1	TGTGCCAGCAGCTTAGCGGGGGGGCACCGCAATGAGCAGTTCTTC	CASSLAGGHRNEQFF
.	TRBV29-1	.	TRBJ1-4	TGCAGCGTGACAATGGGAACTAATGAAAAACTGTTTTTT	CSVTMGTNEKLFF
.	TRBV15	.	TRBJ2-3	TGTGCCACCAGCAGAGATCTGATTGTTCGCACAGATACGCAGTATTTT	CATSRDLIVRTDTQYF
TRBD1	TRBV2	.	TRBJ1-4	TGTGCCAGCAGCGCCTTGGGGACAGGGTTTGAAAAACTGTTTTTT	CASSALGTGFEKLFF
.	TRBV24-1	.	TRBJ1-5	TGTGCCACCAGTCCCAAAGGTGGGGGTAGCAATCAGCCCCAGCATTTT	CATSPKGGGSNQPQHF
.	TRBV4-3	.	TRBJ2-3	TGCGCCAGCAGCCAAGTTGTGCTCCGCACAGATACGCAGTATTTT	CASSQVVLRTDTQYF